This T cell receptor beta chain emerged from a study of blood T cell repertoires in COVID-19. Overall study context: Samples of COVID-19 (acute and convalescent) were obtained from the United States, Italy and Spain. Nucleic acid was either cDNA or gDNA, and it came from T cells, B-cell-depleted T cells, or PBMCs.

The study drew participants aged about 18 to 89 years from roughly 25 US areas. The authors' processing: Estimated nucleated cell counts came from reference gene primer amplification. Some clones are missing from TCRdb's copy, which holds only in-frame ones; the method was immunoSEQ multiplex PCR. D and trimming were read from the DNA, whereas the V and J calls and clone size are those reported in that table. The profile shows just over 300,000 clones, 85% to 90% of them singletons. The germline gives CDR1 LGHDT, CDR2 YNNKEL (reference sequence). V was pared by 4 bases and J by 7 bases, with 7 bases of the junction left unmatched. This CDR3 has 15 amino acids.

The chain links TRBV3-1 (or the pseudogene TRBV3-2) to TRBJ1-5, with TRBD1 matching 10 bases. Sequencing used PBMCs or T cells enriched from blood (not recorded which). The sequence was obtained from a young woman with acute COVID-19. CDR3 coding DNA: TGTGCCAGCAGCCCCCGACAGGGGGCGGGACAGCCCCAGCATTTT. It translates to CASSPRQGAGQPQHF.